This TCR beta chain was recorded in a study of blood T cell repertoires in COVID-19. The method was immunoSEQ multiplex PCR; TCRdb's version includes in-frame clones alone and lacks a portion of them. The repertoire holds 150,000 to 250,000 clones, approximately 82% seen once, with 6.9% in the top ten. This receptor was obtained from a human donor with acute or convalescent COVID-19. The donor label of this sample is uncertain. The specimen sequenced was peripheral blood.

CDR3 sequence: CAWSVRRGFTGELFF. CDR3 nucleotide sequence: TGTGCCTGGAGTGTAAGGAGAGGGTTTACCGGGGAGCTGTTTTTT. J is TRBJ2-2 and V is TRBV30, with TRBD2 as a possible D gene (5 bases). This CDR3 is 15 amino acids long. Between the trimmed V and J ends, which lost 0 bases and 5 bases, there was a span of 13 bases. CDR1 GTSNPN and CDR2 SVGIG come from the germline V gene (reference sequence).